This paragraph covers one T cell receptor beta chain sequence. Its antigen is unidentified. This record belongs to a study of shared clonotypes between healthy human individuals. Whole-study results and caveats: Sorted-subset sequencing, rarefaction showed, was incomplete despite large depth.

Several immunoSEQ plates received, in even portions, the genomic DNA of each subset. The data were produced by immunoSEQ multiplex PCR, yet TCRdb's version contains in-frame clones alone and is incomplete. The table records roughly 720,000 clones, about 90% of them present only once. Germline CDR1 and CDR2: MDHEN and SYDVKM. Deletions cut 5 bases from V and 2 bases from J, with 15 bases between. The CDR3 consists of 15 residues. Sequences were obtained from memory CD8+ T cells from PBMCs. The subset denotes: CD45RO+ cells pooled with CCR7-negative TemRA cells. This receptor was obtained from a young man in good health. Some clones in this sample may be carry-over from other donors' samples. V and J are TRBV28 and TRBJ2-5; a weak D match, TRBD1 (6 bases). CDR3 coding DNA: TGTGCCAGCAGTCACCTCCGGGACACGCAAGAGACCCAGTACTTC. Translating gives CASSHLRDTQETQYF.